Below are 23 T cell receptor beta chains sequenced from a single sample in a study of shared clonotypes between healthy human individuals (dated by TCRdb to the early 2020s). Library construction relied on the immunoSEQ multiplex PCR assay. Entries here come from immuneACCESS through TCRdb and include only in-frame sequences with V and J called. Some clones fail to appear in such tables; in the studies checked, an unresolved V gene covers under half of the shortfall, and the cause of the remainder is unknown. In this sample the table shows 2.3 million or so clones, about 92% of which occur a single time. In total, the top ten clones hold roughly 0.36% of the sample. Source material: naive CD4+ T cells from PBMCs. The sample's cell subset or site, from its label and the paper: CD45RA+ positively selected. Receptors originate from a man aged 18 to 29 in good health. Some clones in this sample may be carry-over from other donors' samples.

The V gene is TRBV19, the J gene TRBJ2-7; TRBD2 matches at 9 bases. Unmatched junction bases numbered 8, after V lost 3 bases and J lost 5 bases. The CDR3 sequence is 15 residues long. The germline gives CDR1 LNHDA, CDR2 SQIVND (reference sequence). CDR3 loop: CASSIGLAGRHEQYF. The DNA of the CDR3 is TGTGCCAGTAGTATTGGTCTAGCGGGACGACACGAGCAGTACTTC.

Comments on this clone: At the DNA level, this CDR3 is encoded by other sequences in the same sample as well. The V gene is TRBV5-1, the J gene TRBJ1-3; D might be TRBD1 (6 bases). V lost 4 bases, J lost 2 bases, and 10 bases lay in between. Germline assignment: CDR1 SGHRS and CDR2 YFSETQ. The length of the CDR3 is 14 residues. Here the CDR3 DNA reads TGCGCCAGCAGCGTACAGGGCACTGGAAACACCATATATTTT. Protein: CASSVQGTGNTIYF. The full variable domain, its missing parts supplied by reference TRBV5-1 and TRBJ1-3, is KAGVTQTPRYLIKTRGQQVTLSCSPISGHRSVSWYQQTPGQGLQFLFEYFSETQRNKGNFPGRFSGRQFSNSRSEMNVSTLELGDSALYLCASSVQGTGNTIYFGEGSWLTVV.

The count of this clone is one. CDR3 residues: CASSLKLAGVNTEAFF. Written as DNA, the CDR3 is TGTGCCAGCAGTTTAAAGCTGGCGGGGGTGAACACTGAAGCTTTCTTT. This rearrangement joins TRBV27 to TRBJ1-1; tentative D call: TRBD1 (5 bases). Germline CDR1 MNHEY, CDR2 SMNVEV (reference sequence). The CDR3 totals 16 residues. The V gene lost 2 bases and the J gene lost 0 bases, with 13 bases spanning the gap.

The chain combines TRBV29-1 with TRBJ2-7, with D unclear. This CDR3 comprises 12 residues. CDR1 is SQVTM and CDR2 is ANQGSEA in the germline V gene. The V end was cut by 4 bases, the J end by 1 base, with 8 bases between. CDR3 bases: TGCAGCGTTGTACCAGCGTCCTACGAGCAGTACTTC. Protein sequence: CSVVPASYEQYF.

V and J are TRBV28 and TRBJ1-2, with D possibly being TRBD1 (5 bases). The germline V gene encodes CDR1 MDHEN and CDR2 SYDVKM. Trimming took 6 bases from V and 8 from J, leaving 19 bases between them. CDR3 length: 14 residues. In nucleotides, the CDR3 is TGTGCCAGCAGCCCCCAGCGGGGGGAGTGGGGCTACACCTTC. This sequence encodes CASSPQRGEWGYTF.

The chain recombines TRBV7-3 with TRBJ2-1; 7 bases agree with TRBD1. The germline CDR1 and CDR2 sequences are SGHTA and FQGTGA. Trimming cost V 2 bases and J 0 bases; bases outside gene matches: 10. The CDR3 covers 18 residues. The CDR3 DNA is TGTGCCAGCAGCTTACGGGGTGGGGGACAGAGCTCCTACAATGAGCAGTTCTTC. Protein: CASSLRGGGQSSYNEQFF.

This rearrangement joins TRBV7-3 to TRBJ2-2; D is unclear. V was trimmed by 3 bases and J by 4 bases, leaving 12 bases between them. This CDR3 has 15 residues. The V gene's germline CDR1 is SGHTA and CDR2 FQGTGA. CDR3 DNA: TGTGCCAGCAGCTTGCTGGGCGTAGGCACCGGGGAGCTGTTTTTT. Translating gives CASSLLGVGTGELFF.

The rearrangement uses TRBV5-1 and TRBJ2-3; D gene ambiguous. CDR3 size: 16 residues. The V end was cut by 0 bases, the J end by 2 bases, with 13 bases between. CDR1 SGHRS and CDR2 YFSETQ come from the germline V gene. This chain's CDR3 is CASSLGGIAPTDTQYF. CDR3 in DNA: TGCGCCAGCAGCTTGGGTGGAATAGCCCCCACAGATACGCAGTATTTT.

This clone has a single count. The chain carries TRBV11-3 and TRBJ1-4; 7 bases fit TRBD1. With 0 bases clipped from V and 8 bases from J, the junction kept 12 bases outside the gene matches. This CDR3 has 17 residues. Per the germline V gene, CDR1 is SGHNT and CDR2 is YENEEA. CDR3 sequence reads: CASSLETSGRGAEKLFF. DNA of the CDR3: TGTGCCAGCAGCTTAGAGACTTCGGGCAGGGGGGCGGAAAAACTGTTTTTT. The variable domain in full, completed from reference TRBV11-3 and TRBJ1-4, reads EAGVVQSPRYKIIEKKQPVAFWCNPISGHNTLYWYLQNLGQGPELLIRYENEEAVDDSQLPKDRFSAERLKGVDSTLKIQPAELGDSAVYLCASSLETSGRGAEKLFFGSGTQLSVL.

A remark on this clone: The sample contains more than one DNA sequence encoding this CDR3. This chain connects TRBV28 to TRBJ2-1; 10 positions agree with TRBD2. Germline assignment: CDR1 MDHEN and CDR2 SYDVKM. The CDR3 consists of 15 residues. Trimming took 3 bases from V and 9 from J; bases not matched to a gene: 8. The CDR3 loop reads CASSLRLAGAGEQFF. The CDR3 DNA follows: TGTGCCAGCAGTTTGAGGCTAGCGGGGGCAGGTGAGCAGTTCTTC.

The chain links TRBV2 to TRBJ2-2, with D possibly matching TRBD2 (5 bases). The CDR3 has 13 residues. The V end lost 6 bases, the J end lost 7 bases, and 12 bases lay between the germline ends. In germline, CDR1 is SNHLY, CDR2 FYNNEI. CDR3 protein: CASRARESGELFF. DNA of the CDR3: TGTGCCAGCAGGGCTCGGGAAAGCGGGGAGCTGTTTTTT.

This chain joins TRBV6-5 and TRBJ1-6; D is unresolved. The germline gives CDR1 MNHEY, CDR2 SVGAGI. Trimming took off 6 bases at V and 7 bases at J, with 10 bases between the two ends. The CDR3 sequence is 13 residues long. The DNA for the CDR3 is TGTGCCAGCAGGCCGTCGGTGAATTCACCCCTCCACTTT. It specifies CASRPSVNSPLHF.

The V and J genes are TRBV28 and TRBJ2-3, with 9 bases matching TRBD2. The CDR3 extends over 15 amino acids. J was trimmed by 2 bases and V by 3 bases; bases with no gene match: 3. Per germline, CDR1 MDHEN and CDR2 SYDVKM. This chain's CDR3 is CASSFLAGITDTQYF. For the CDR3, the DNA is TGTGCCAGCAGTTTCCTAGCGGGGATCACAGATACGCAGTATTTT. Full variable domain (missing parts from reference TRBV28 and TRBJ2-3): DVKVTQSSRYLVKRTGEKVFLECVQDMDHENMFWYRQDPGLGLRLIYFSYDVKMKEKGDIPEGYSVSREKKERFSLILESASTNQTSMYLCASSFLAGITDTQYFGPGTRLTVL.

V gene TRBV29-1 combines with J gene TRBJ2-3; 7 bases are a match to TRBD1. Losses at the gene ends were 8 bases for V and 4 bases for J; bases not matched to a gene: 6. There are 12 residues in the CDR3. Germline CDR1 SQVTM, CDR2 ANQGSEA. The CDR3 nucleotides read TGCAGCCTCCGCACAGGGGCAGATACGCAGTATTTT. This codes for CSLRTGADTQYF.

The V gene is TRBV5-6, the J gene TRBJ2-4; D may be TRBD1 or TRBD2 (5 bases each). Germline CDR1 is SGHDT and CDR2 is YYEEEE. The germline V and J ends were trimmed by 7 bases and 8 bases, with 19 bases remaining between them. CDR3 size: 14 residues. This CDR3 is CASSRGAGVDIQYF. CDR3 in DNA: TGTGCCAGCTCCCGAGGGGCGGGTGTGGACATTCAGTACTTC.

The chain joins TRBV7-2 to TRBJ2-2; D gene ambiguous. The CDR3 length is 15 residues. V was trimmed by 3 bases and J by 1 base, leaving 9 bases between them. The germline V gene has CDR1 SGHTA and CDR2 FQGNSA. The CDR3 protein is CASSLLNGNTGELFF. CDR3 bases: TGTGCCAGCAGCTTGTTGAATGGGAACACCGGGGAGCTGTTTTTT.

As for this clone: The sample carries other DNA sequences with the same CDR3. This chain joins TRBV6-5 and TRBJ1-5; TRBD1 aligns across 8 bases. V shed 2 bases and J 6 bases; nucleotides not matched to a gene: 3. This CDR3 comprises 14 residues. Germline CDR1 and CDR2: MNHEY and SVGAGI. For the CDR3, the DNA is TGTGCCAGCAGTTACGACAGGGGACGTCAGCCCCAGCATTTT. Its protein product is CASSYDRGRQPQHF.

In DNA, the CDR3 is TGCGCCAGCAGCCAAGATGGTTTGCGGAACTCTGGAAACACCATATATTTT. Protein sequence: CASSQDGLRNSGNTIYF. The chain links TRBV4-3 to TRBJ1-3, with D uncertain. This CDR3 has 17 residues. V was cut by 0 bases and J by 0 bases, with 12 bases left in between. The V gene's germline CDR1 is LGHNA and CDR2 YSLEER.

Concerning this clone itself: Other nucleotide sequences from this sample produce the same CDR3. The V gene is TRBV5-1, the J gene TRBJ1-4, with 9 bases identical to TRBD1. This CDR3 spans 14 amino acids. V trimming: 3 bases; J trimming: 5 bases; junction bases outside the gene matches: 2. Germline V gene lookup returns CDR1 SGHRS and CDR2 YFSETQ. CDR3 amino acids: CASSYGQGNEKLFF. For the CDR3, the DNA is TGCGCCAGCAGCTATGGACAGGGGAATGAAAAACTGTTTTTT.

The chain employs TRBV9 and TRBJ2-3, with no clear D. V gave up 0 bases and J gave up 6 bases, with 8 bases separating them. CDR3 size: 13 residues. Germline V gene lookup returns CDR1 SGDLS and CDR2 YYNGEE. CDR3 sequence reads: CASSVVPYDTQYF. The CDR3 bases are TGTGCCAGCAGCGTAGTGCCGTACGATACGCAGTATTTT.

The chain links TRBV7-9 to TRBJ1-4; D remains ambiguous. The V end lost 2 bases, the J end lost 0 bases, and 10 bases lay between the germline ends. Germline V gene sequence: CDR1 SEHNR, CDR2 FQNEAQ (reference sequence). This CDR3 has 16 amino acids. CDR3 loop: CASSLPMSATNEKLFF. CDR3 bases: TGTGCCAGCAGCTTACCGATGAGTGCAACTAATGAAAAACTGTTTTTT.

This chain connects TRBV4-3 to TRBJ1-3; 8 bases line up with TRBD1. V lost 0 bases, J lost 6 bases, and 10 bases stayed unmatched. Per germline, CDR1 LGHNA and CDR2 YSLEER. The CDR3 sequence is 17 residues long. As DNA, the CDR3 is TGCGCCAGCAGCCAAGATGGAAGACAGGGGAGGATAAACACCATATATTTT. It encodes CASSQDGRQGRINTIYF.

The J gene is TRBJ2-3, the V gene TRBV29-1, with a possible D match to TRBD1 (6 bases). The CDR3 contains 14 residues. The germline CDR1 and CDR2 sequences are SQVTM and ANQGSEA. Trimming took 6 bases from V and 5 from J, leaving 18 bases between them. The CDR3, as DNA: TGCAGCGTACCGGGACACGGAATAGGAGATACGCAGTATTTT. This gives the protein CSVPGHGIGDTQYF.